This T cell receptor (beta chain) is drawn from a study of T cell repertoires in ileal Crohn's disease. About the study: Thiopurines (11) or anti-TNF agents (roughly 18) were given postoperatively to about half.

The time point was: neoterminal ileum biopsy at postoperative endoscopy, about 6 months after surgery. The V end was cut by 1 base, the J end by 3 bases, with 13 bases between. Germline V CDR1 and CDR2: LGHNA, YNFKEQ. This CDR3 has 15 amino acids. The protocol was immunoSEQ multiplex PCR, while the TCRdb copy is restricted to in-frame clones and leaves out a portion. The sample includes 55,000 to 65,000 clones, approximately 91% of them seen just once. The specimen sequenced was ileal tissue. This TCR was recovered from an adult with Crohn's disease. The V gene is TRBV4-2, the J gene TRBJ2-7, with a weak D call TRBD2 (5 bases). The CDR3 DNA reads TGTGCCAGCAGCCAAGGTAGTAGCGACCTCTACGAGCAGTACTTC. Translating it yields CASSQGSSDLYEQYF.